The 20 T cell receptor beta chains given below trace back to one sample, sequenced in a study of CD8+ T cells in alopecia areata. Treatment of the sample: oral pan-JAK inhibitor, 5-10 mg twice daily. RNA was isolated and reverse transcribed to cDNA, the sequencing template. Profiled with immunoSEQ multiplex PCR; TCRdb holds only in-frame clones, not every one. The sample lists 200,000 to 250,000 clones; 66% were seen once. Material: CD4+ T cells sorted from blood, obtained between weeks 44 and 45, from a patient treated with tofacitinib. These receptors all come from a human donor with alopecia areata.

The gene calls are TRBV5-4 and TRBJ2-5, with a tentative D call TRBD1 (5 bases). CDR3 length: 16 amino acids. V dropped 0 bases and J dropped 5 bases, with 17 bases sitting between them. The germline V gene encodes CDR1 SGHNT and CDR2 YYREEE (reference sequence). The CDR3 sequence is CASSLVSREIRETQYF. The CDR3 DNA sequence: TGTGCCAGCAGCTTGGTTAGCAGGGAAATACGGGAGACCCAGTACTTC.

The V and J genes are TRBV29-1 and TRBJ2-1; 8 bases are shared with TRBD2. This CDR3 is 16 amino acids long. V shed 0 bases, J shed 6 bases, and the junction held 10 bases outside the gene matches. Germline V gene lookup returns CDR1 SQVTM and CDR2 ANQGSEA. This CDR3 is CSVEERRLAGRNEQFF. The CDR3 DNA is TGCAGCGTTGAAGAACGTCGCCTAGCGGGCCGCAATGAGCAGTTCTTC.

This chain joins TRBV5-1 and TRBJ1-4; 7 bases are shared with TRBD1. This CDR3 contains 14 residues. Trimming took 2 bases from V and 8 from J; bases not matched to a gene: 6. Per germline, CDR1 SGHRS and CDR2 YFSETQ. In DNA, the CDR3 is TGCGCCAGCAGCTTACGACAGGGAGAGGAAAAACTGTTTTTT. Translating it yields CASSLRQGEEKLFF.

The chain recombines TRBV19 with TRBJ1-1; D remains unclear. Germline assignment: CDR1 LNHDA and CDR2 SQIVND (reference sequence). The V and J ends lost 2 bases and 5 bases respectively, with 9 bases between them. The CDR3 has 13 amino acids. The CDR3 nucleotides read TGTGCCAGTAGTATATACTCTAGTACTGAAGCTTTCTTT. Residues: CASSIYSSTEAFF.

This clone was observed a few times. The V call is TRBV7-3, the J call TRBJ2-3; 7 positions match TRBD2. V lost 2 bases and J lost 2; bases outside the gene matches: 1. Germline V gene lookup returns CDR1 SGHTA and CDR2 FQGTGA. The CDR3 length is 14 residues. The CDR3 region has the DNA TGTGCCAGCAGCTTACTAGCGGCCACAGATACGCAGTATTTT. Translated, it gives CASSLLAATDTQYF.

This clone was seen more than once but under ten times. The chain combines TRBV29-1 with TRBJ2-7; the D call may be TRBD1 or TRBD2 (5 bases each). This CDR3 spans 11 amino acids. Germline V gene sequence: CDR1 SQVTM, CDR2 ANQGSEA. The V end was cut by 6 bases, the J end by 6 bases, with 12 bases between. CDR3 sequence (DNA): TGCAGCGTGCGAGGGGCGGCCGAGCAGTACTTC. Its translation: CSVRGAAEQYF.

This chain uses TRBV5-1 with TRBJ2-2, with D possibly being TRBD2 (5 bases). V was pared by 5 bases and J by 3 bases, with 11 bases between. The CDR3 has 14 residues. Germline loops: CDR1 SGHRS, CDR2 YFSETQ. The DNA of the CDR3 is TGCGCCAGCAGTCGGGCGGGCGACACCGGGGAGCTGTTTTTT. Its protein is CASSRAGDTGELFF.

The rearrangement uses TRBV15 and TRBJ2-1, with D possibly being TRBD2 (6 bases). The germline V gene has CDR1 LNHNV and CDR2 YYDKDF (reference sequence). With 8 bases removed from V and 10 bases from J, the gap between germline ends came to 18 bases. CDR3 length: 13 amino acids. CDR3 coding DNA: TGTGCCACCCAAGAGCCCGGAGGGAACGAGCAGTTCTTC. Translated, it gives CATQEPGGNEQFF.

This chain connects TRBV7-2 to TRBJ1-5; D call uncertain. The germline V gene has CDR1 SGHTA and CDR2 FQGNSA. This CDR3 region has 14 residues. V was pared by 5 bases and J by 4 bases, with 12 bases between. Here the CDR3 DNA reads TGTGCCAGCAGCCCGCACCGGGGTAATCAGCCCCAGCATTTT. It yields the protein CASSPHRGNQPQHF.

This rearrangement joins TRBV29-1 to TRBJ2-5; the match to TRBD2 covers 9 bases. V lost 3 bases to trimming and J lost 3 bases; unmatched junction nucleotides: 2. This CDR3 is 13 amino acids long. The V gene's germline CDR1 is SQVTM and CDR2 ANQGSEA. The CDR3 sequence is CSVERGGEETQYF. CDR3 coding DNA: TGCAGCGTTGAGCGGGGGGGTGAAGAGACCCAGTACTTC. Full variable domain (remainder filled in from reference TRBV29-1 and TRBJ2-5): SAVISQKPSRDICQRGTSLTIQCQVDSQVTMMFWYRQQPGQSLTLIATANQGSEATYESGFVIDKFPISRPNLTFSTLTVSNMSPEDSSIYLCSVERGGEETQYFGPGTRLLVL.

The chain joins TRBV30 to TRBJ2-5; D is possibly TRBD1 (6 bases). This CDR3 contains 14 residues. V shed 5 bases and J shed 9 bases, with 22 bases lying between them. The V gene's germline CDR1 is GTSNPN and CDR2 SVGIG (reference sequence). The chain's CDR3 is CAWDDDRSPGAQYF. Written as DNA, the CDR3 is TGTGCCTGGGACGACGACAGGTCCCCAGGGGCCCAGTACTTC.

As to this clone: The same CDR3 can be traced to other DNA sequences in this sample. The gene calls are TRBV9 and TRBJ2-3; a possible D gene is TRBD1 (6 bases). Germline V gene sequence: CDR1 SGDLS, CDR2 YYNGEE. The V and J ends lost 0 bases and 1 base respectively, with 9 bases between them. This CDR3 has 15 amino acids. CDR3 amino acids: CASSVGTVGTDTQYF. The CDR3 bases are TGTGCCAGCAGCGTAGGGACAGTAGGCACAGATACGCAGTATTTT. The full variable domain, with the rest looked up from reference TRBV9 and TRBJ2-3, is DSGVTQTPKHLITATGQRVTLRCSPRSGDLSVYWYQQSLDQGLQFLIQYYNGEERAKGNILERFSAQQFPDLHSELNLSSLELGDSALYFCASSVGTVGTDTQYFGPGTRLTVL.

This rearrangement joins TRBV2 to TRBJ2-7, with no clear D. Germline CDR1 SNHLY, CDR2 FYNNEI. V was shortened by 10 bases and J by 12 bases, with 16 bases between the two germline ends. This CDR3 comprises 10 residues. The CDR3, as DNA: TGTGCCACCACCCCCCGACTTCGGTACTTC. Protein: CATTPRLRYF. Complete variable domain (other parts from reference TRBV2 and TRBJ2-7): EPEVTQTPSHQVTQMGQEVILRCVPISNHLYFYWYRQILGQKVEFLVSFYNNEISEKSEIFDDQFSVERPDGSNFTLKIRSTKLEDSAMYFCATTPRLRYFGPGTRLTVT.

The genes are TRBV5-1 and TRBJ1-1; 7 nucleotides match TRBD1. The CDR3 runs to 17 residues. In germline, CDR1 is SGHRS, CDR2 YFSETQ. The J segment lost 1 base and the V segment lost 2 bases, leaving 11 bases of the junction unmatched. CDR3 nucleotides: TGCGCCAGCAGCTTCATAACGACAGGGACCACGAACACTGAAGCTTTCTTT. It translates to CASSFITTGTTNTEAFF. Together with reference TRBV5-1 and TRBJ1-1, the CDR3 gives the full variable domain: KAGVTQTPRYLIKTRGQQVTLSCSPISGHRSVSWYQQTPGQGLQFLFEYFSETQRNKGNFPGRFSGRQFSNSRSEMNVSTLELGDSALYLCASSFITTGTTNTEAFFGQGTRLTVV.

The chain combines TRBV29-1 with TRBJ2-3; D perhaps matches TRBD2 (5 bases). The CDR3 length is 10 residues. V lost 5 bases, J lost 8 bases, and 8 bases lay in between. CDR1 is SQVTM, CDR2 ANQGSEA, per germline. The CDR3 coding sequence is TGCAGCGTTTACGAGGGTACGCAGTATTTT. Translating it yields CSVYEGTQYF.

The CDR3, as DNA: TGTGCCTGGAGTGTAGGGCACCAAGAGACCCAGTACTTC. Its translation: CAWSVGHQETQYF. The chain combines TRBV30 with TRBJ2-5; D call uncertain. The CDR3 spans 13 residues. Germline CDR1 is GTSNPN and CDR2 is SVGIG (reference sequence). Trimming took off 0 bases at V and 0 bases at J, with 5 bases between the two ends.

The chain employs TRBV7-8 and TRBJ2-7; TRBD1 matches at 7 bases. This CDR3 region has 15 residues. V shed 6 bases and J 4 bases; nucleotides not matched to a gene: 12. Germline-derived CDR1 and CDR2 are SGHVS and FQNEAQ. Written as DNA, the CDR3 is TGTGCCAGCAGATCCCCGACCGGGACAGATTACGAGCAGTACTTC. Its translation: CASRSPTGTDYEQYF.

J is TRBJ1-6 and V is TRBV6-5, with 7 bases identical to TRBD1. Germline assignment: CDR1 MNHEY and CDR2 SVGAGI. V was pared by 6 bases and J by 7 bases, with 6 bases of the junction left unmatched. This CDR3 has 14 residues. The CDR3 here is CASRPTGYNSPLHF. The DNA for the CDR3 is TGTGCCAGCAGACCGACAGGGTACAATTCACCCCTCCACTTT.

The J gene is TRBJ1-6, the V gene TRBV19; no clear D gene. V was shortened by 3 bases and J by 14 bases, with 8 bases between the two germline ends. This CDR3 region has 11 residues. The germline gives CDR1 LNHDA, CDR2 SQIVND (reference sequence). The DNA for the CDR3 is TGTGCCAGTAGTATCGGCGTGACCCTCCACTTT. Its protein product is CASSIGVTLHF.

V is TRBV6-1 and J is TRBJ2-7, with TRBD2 identical over 10 bases. Trimming took 6 bases from V and 2 from J; bases not matched to a gene: 7. This CDR3 is built from 15 residues. Germline V gene sequence: CDR1 MNHNS, CDR2 SASEGT. CDR3: CASSVGTSAPYEQYF. In DNA, the CDR3 is TGTGCCAGCAGCGTGGGGACTAGCGCACCCTACGAGCAGTACTTC.